This T cell receptor (beta chain) came from a study of T-cell reconstitution after alpha-beta-depleted transplantation in children. CDR3 length: 14 amino acids. The V end was cut by 5 bases, the J end by 7 bases, with 15 bases between. The TCRbeta library was prepared with unique molecular identifiers. One entry per CDR3 protein, called by TCRdb with MiXCR from the PCR reads. This sample has around 22,000 distinct CDR3 sequences, with about a tenth found just once. This clonotype has at least ten counts. The sample in question was PBMCs from the stem cell graft donor, obtained from the stem cell graft. This chain links TRBV12-3 or TRBV12-4 with TRBJ2-1, with D perhaps TRBD2 (6 bases). The clonotype originates from a human donor who donated a stem cell graft to a child with chronic granulomatous disease. CDR3 coding DNA: TGTGCCAGCAGTCTCGGGACTCCGGGGAATGAGCAGTTCTTC. Translated, it gives CASSLGTPGNEQFF.